Each of the 13 T cell receptor beta chains below was sequenced from the same sample in a study of T-cell reconstitution after alpha-beta-depleted transplantation in children. TCRbeta library preparation incorporated unique molecular identifiers. TCRdb processed the PCR reads anew with MiXCR; each CDR3 protein has one entry. The repertoire holds about 640,000 distinct CDR3 sequences, with under 15% as singletons. The sequences come from PBMCs, mostly from graft donor cells, collected 360 days after TCRalphabeta/CD19-depleted stem cell transplant. The receptors were sampled from a male patient between 5 and 17 years old who had a stem cell transplant for acute myeloid leukemia, so the T cells may come from the graft donor.

The chain employs TRBV6-4 and TRBJ2-1; 11 bases align to TRBD2. Germline CDR1 reads MRHNA; CDR2 reads SNTAGT. This CDR3 comprises 20 residues. The V and J ends lost 2 bases and 0 bases, in that order; junction bases with no gene match: 12. The CDR3 DNA is TGTGCCAGCAGTGACACCATAGCGGGAGGGCCACTAGGCTCCTACAATGAGCAGTTCTTC. Translated, it gives CASSDTIAGGPLGSYNEQFF.

This clonotype has a count of ten or more. V usage is TRBV6-5 and J usage is TRBJ2-1; a weak D match, TRBD1 (7 bases). CDR1 and CDR2 (germline): MNHEY, SVGAGI. V gave up 7 bases and J gave up 9 bases, with 10 bases separating them. This CDR3 spans 11 amino acids. Here the CDR3 reads CASTQGGEQFF. The CDR3 coding sequence is TGTGCCAGCACCCAGGGGGGTGAGCAGTTCTTC.

The chain employs TRBV12-3 or TRBV12-4 and TRBJ2-7; 8 nucleotides agree with TRBD2. V was clipped by 5 bases and J by 0 bases; unmatched bases: 12. The CDR3 loop spans 17 amino acids. The CDR3 DNA is TGTGCCAGCAGTCCCCGGATAGCGGGATCCAACTCCTACGAGCAGTACTTC. This codes for CASSPRIAGSNSYEQYF.

This clonotype was found a few times. The gene calls are TRBV12-3 or TRBV12-4 and TRBJ2-7; the match to TRBD2 covers 9 bases. CDR3 length equals 15 residues. V shed 3 bases and J 6 bases; nucleotides not matched to a gene: 9. The DNA of the CDR3 is TGTGCCAGCAGTTTCTCAAGACTAGCGGCGGTCGAGCAGTACTTC. As protein: CASSFSRLAAVEQYF.

This clonotype was counted once. The DNA of the CDR3 is TGTGCCACCGATAATCAGGGACAGGGGATCAATGAGCAGTTCTTC. The encoded protein is CATDNQGQGINEQFF. This chain links TRBV24-1 with TRBJ2-1; 10 bases agree with TRBD1. Germline V gene data show CDR1 as KGHDR and CDR2 as SFDVKD. The trim removed 9 bases at V and 6 bases at J, leaving 10 bases unmatched. This CDR3 contains 15 residues.

The chain employs TRBV12-3 or TRBV12-4 and TRBJ1-3, with D perhaps TRBD1 (6 bases). Trimming removed 2 bases at V and 2 bases at J, with 13 bases between. CDR3 length equals 16 residues. As DNA, the CDR3 is TGTGCCAGCAGTTTAAGGCTGGGGGCGCCTGGAAACACCATATATTTT. Protein product: CASSLRLGAPGNTIYF.

The chain uses TRBV20-1 and TRBJ2-3, with 13 nucleotides matching TRBD2. V lost 6 bases to trimming and J lost 2 bases; unmatched junction nucleotides: 8. CDR3 length: 16 residues. The germline V gene has CDR1 DFQATT and CDR2 SNEGSKA (reference sequence). The CDR3 DNA reads TGCAGTGCCGTATCAGGGACTAGCGGGGCCACAGATACGCAGTATTTT. Translated: CSAVSGTSGATDTQYF.

V is TRBV7-6 and J is TRBJ2-2; D is unclear. Germline V gives CDR1 SGHVS, CDR2 FNYEAQ. The ends were cut back, 5 bases at V and 6 bases at J, with 10 bases in the middle. This CDR3 has 13 residues. The CDR3, as DNA: TGTGCCAGCAGCCTCCGCCCGCCCGGGGAGCTGTTTTTT. This translates into CASSLRPPGELFF.

This clonotype came up many times. In nucleotides, the CDR3 is TGTGCCAGTTTGATTAGTGCGGGGGCTCCCAATGAGCAGTTCTTC. This translates into CASLISAGAPNEQFF. This chain links TRBV6-5 with TRBJ2-1; maybe TRBD2 (7 bases). The CDR3 sequence is 15 residues long. V was cut by 9 bases and J by 6 bases, with 21 bases left in between. In germline, CDR1 is MNHEY, CDR2 SVGAGI.

This clonotype has a count of ten or more. As DNA, the CDR3 is TGCAGCGTTTTGGGGAGATCTATGCAAGAGACCCAGTACTTC. It is translated as CSVLGRSMQETQYF. This rearrangement joins TRBV29-1 to TRBJ2-5; maybe TRBD2 (5 bases). The V gene's germline CDR1 is SQVTM and CDR2 ANQGSEA. Trimming removed 5 bases from V and 2 bases from J, with 15 bases in between. CDR3 length: 14 residues.

This rearrangement joins TRBV12-3 or TRBV12-4 to TRBJ1-5, with D possibly being TRBD1 (6 bases). Trimming removed 3 bases from V and 9 bases from J, with 18 bases in between. CDR3 size: 15 residues. CDR3 bases: TGTGCCAGCAGTTTCGGAATAGGGGGAGTTTTGCCCCAGCATTTT. Its translation: CASSFGIGGVLPQHF.

This clonotype was counted many times. The chain is built from TRBV20-1 and TRBJ2-2, with 10 bases that match TRBD1. The CDR3 is 14 residues long. V dropped 3 bases and J dropped 7; count of bases not matched to a gene: 5. In germline, CDR1 is DFQATT, CDR2 SNEGSKA (reference sequence). CDR3 nucleotides: TGCAGTGCTAGTAGGACAGGGGGGATCGGGGAGCTGTTTTTT. Translation gives CSASRTGGIGELFF.

This clonotype has only a few counts. This rearrangement joins TRBV29-1 to TRBJ2-2; 7 bases are shared with TRBD2. V gave up 7 bases and J gave up 3 bases; unmatched junction bases: 8. This CDR3 spans 14 amino acids. CDR1 and CDR2 (germline): SQVTM, ANQGSEA. CDR3 sequence: CSAPLASDTGELFF. The CDR3 DNA reads TGCAGCGCCCCACTAGCGAGTGACACCGGGGAGCTGTTTTTT.